This T cell receptor beta chain derives from a study of graft-versus-host responses after intestinal transplantation. In the study overall: The transplants performed in recipients were multivisceral, liver-intestinal, or isolated intestinal. Anti-thymocyte globulin induction, then tacrolimus and steroids for around 3 years, went to all recipients. The study, taken as a whole, reports: Early declines in HvG clones that occurred post-transplant were associated with peak circulating GvH clone levels. Some patients had graft-donor T cell macrochimerism, and their allografts showed high graft-versus-host to host-versus-graft clonal ratios.

CDR1 is SGHVS and CDR2 is FNYEAQ in the germline V gene. V trimming: 2 bases; J trimming: 6 bases; junction bases outside the gene matches: 5. CDR3 length: 14 residues. With respect to this clone: Its specificity is unknown.

Data came from immunoSEQ multiplex PCR; TCRdb stores just in-frame clones and leaves some out. The data hold about 120,000 clones, with about nine tenths observed a single time. Material: unstimulated CD4+ T cells sorted from spleen or lymph node cells, obtained before intestinal transplant. This chain joins TRBV7-6 and TRBJ2-7, with 9 bases fitting TRBD2. The sequence was obtained from a human donor who received an intestinal transplant. The CDR3 coding sequence is TGTGCCAGCAGCTTATCAGGGCGGGAGGGCGAGCAGTACTTC. Translating it yields CASSLSGREGEQYF. The full variable domain, rest sourced from reference TRBV7-6 and TRBJ2-7, is GAGVSQSPRYKVTKRGQDVALRCDPISGHVSLYWYRQALGQGPEFLTYFNYEAQQDKSGLPNDRFSAERPEGSISTLTIQRTEQRDSAMYRCASSLSGREGEQYFGPGTRLTVT.